The following is a T cell receptor (beta chain) sequence with its context. In its sample, this clonotype was seen a few times. This clone's antigen is unknown. It has no much larger one-base neighbor in the sample; base qualities were not kept. The donors were 40 or so Caucasian individuals from Russia, aged roughly 6 to 100 years, who were systemically healthy. Around 10 milliliters of peripheral blood were collected from each donor into EDTA-treated Vacutainer tubes. Ficoll-Paque density-gradient centrifugation was used to isolate PBMCs, with at least 6.5 million per sample. Trizol reagent was used to extract total RNA from the PBMCs, yielding at least 6 micrograms per sample. The percentages of naive CD45RAhigh/CD27high T cells were determined by flow cytometry on a PBMC aliquot from every donor. The entry originates in a study of blood T cells in healthy people across ages (dated by TCRdb to the mid-2010s). Background for the entire study: In model experiments, roughly one uniquely barcoded TCR beta cDNA molecule per two T cells was captured by template switching. Using deep sequencing normalized with unique cDNA molecular identifiers, the study measured how TCR beta repertoire diversity changes with age. Four age groups were formed from the donors: young (average 16 years), middle-aged (less than 40), aged (around 68) and long-lived (82). To avoid experimental bias, donors of different ages were distributed randomly across sequencing lanes. Two additional independent replicas of 1 million unique cDNA reads from the same blood draw were analyzed for two donors (one aged 18 to 30 and one aged 80 or older). Overall results and qualifications from the work: The long-lived group showed more naive CD4+ T cells, fewer expanded clones and increased TCR diversity than the aged group, suggesting age selection. Because donor CMV infection status was unknown, age-related changes in expanded clonotypes were potentially confounded. Observed TCR beta diversity per million T cells fell roughly linearly with age, and a significant reduction was already apparent by age about 43. Observed TCR beta diversity correlated strongly with the percentage of naive T cells measured by flow cytometry. Because profiling used bulk unsorted PBMCs, naive and antigen-experienced compartments could not be compared conclusively. Estimates of total diversity based on one million sequenced T cells were considered lower bounds and underestimates.

Reading from cysteine to phenylalanine, the CDR3 counts 15 amino acids. Just the 45-base CDR3 DNA is kept, in frame starting at base 1. CDR1 is given as SGHRS and CDR2 as YFSETQ, both from the germline V gene. Here V drops 5 bases and J drops 3 bases, and the junction holds 10 bases not matched to any gene. The method was 5' RACE. Instrument on record: Illumina HiSeq 2500. A second roughly 7 to 11 cycle PCR used a sample-barcoded 5' primer and a J-beta primer mix. Each TCR beta cDNA molecule received a unique molecular identifier from a template-switch 5' adaptor carrying 12 random nucleotides. At least 2.5 million CDR3-containing paired-end reads were obtained from each sample. The Mint cDNA synthesis kit, primed by a TRBC-specific oligonucleotide, was used to synthesize first-strand cDNA from all RNA. After uracil-DNA glycosylase treatment, a first 18-cycle PCR used universal primers M1SS and BC2_uni_R on all cDNA. From the authors' description of their analysis: For normalization, 1 million high-quality reads, each with a distinct molecular identifier, were randomly selected from each sample. Instead of being binned into consensus sequences, reads with shared molecular identifiers were discarded. MiTCR, set to a Q25 quality threshold and the strictest error-elimination algorithm, was used for CDR3 identification, clonotype clustering and error correction. A nonparametric unseen species model using Euler transformation provided a lower-bound estimate of total TCR beta diversity. The public reads were quality trimmed at Q25 with fastp and then assembled into clones with MiXCR by TCRdb, keeping productive beta chains. All rows with the same CDR3 protein become a single entry with the most common DNA and genes. The V and J calls come from TCRdb's annotation, not from the publication. This sample gives about 1.7 million distinct CDR3 sequences in total; 28% of them show up just once. 7.7% of the sample rests with the top ten.

The rearrangement joined TRBV5-1 to TRBJ2-7, with 8 middle bases fitting TRBD1. The sequenced sample consisted of blood. The origin of this receptor is a woman in her 30s in good health. The base sequence is TGCGCCAGCAGTTTACTTACAGGGGGTAGCTACGAGCAGTACTTC. It encodes CASSLLTGGSYEQYF.